This TCR beta chain is from a study of naive and memory T cell subsets. The beta constant-region primer was an equimolar mix of two oligonucleotides covering TRBC1 and TRBC2. TCRdb itself ran the UMI-ligation and nested PCR reads through MiXCR, one entry per CDR3 protein. The table lists about 85,000 distinct CDR3 sequences, approximately 14% of them singletons. After removal of 6 bases from V and 15 bases from J, the junction contained 14 bases not matched to a gene. This CDR3 region has 13 residues. Germline CDR1 and CDR2: MNHEY and SVGAGI. The material sequenced was central memory CD4+ T cells from blood. The TCR originated in a human donor in good health. The chain recombines TRBV6-5 with TRBJ2-4; 7 bases are shared with TRBD1. For the CDR3, the DNA is TGTGCCAGCAGGAGGGGGCGGTCGGCAGACACGTACTTC. Encoded protein: CASRRGRSADTYF.